The clone carrying this TCR beta chain was seen at least ten times. What it recognizes is unknown. The data were obtained in a study of T cell repertoires in cytomegalovirus infection. Overall study context: Matching HLA type and CMV infection were both indicated by public TCR beta signatures. Study-level findings and limits: Identification of carriers of CMV plus the relevant HLA was achieved through cumulative public TCR beta family frequency. HLA-C-restricted CMV clonotypes gave the most frequent clonotype in two of eight donors.

TCRdb used MiXCR to reprocess the reads, holding one entry per CDR3 protein. The sample gives some 700,000 distinct CDR3 sequences, 35% to 40% of which show up once; 2.8% is in the top ten. This sequence originates from a human donor in good health (CMV status not recorded). Some clones in this sample may be carry-over from other donors' samples. The sequencing input was PBMCs.

The CDR3 here is CASSLEVGIAFGYEQYF. The DNA for the CDR3 is TGTGCCAGCAGCTTAGAGGTGGGCATAGCGTTCGGGTACGAGCAGTACTTC. The chain combines TRBV7-8 with TRBJ2-7; weak D call: TRBD2 (5 bases). The CDR3 length is 17 residues. Germline-derived CDR1 and CDR2 are SGHVS and FQNEAQ. The germline V and J ends were trimmed by 1 base and 4 bases, with 20 bases remaining between them.